This T cell receptor beta chain derives from a study of T-cell memory formation after mild COVID-19. Study conclusions and caveats: Nothing showed for sure that second-wave clones peaking on day 37 were SARS-CoV-2 specific. The CD4+ clones that contracted clustered mainly within CM and EM, and the CD8+ clones concentrated in EMRA. Detection of some responders pre-infection suggested pre-existing cross-reactive memory T cells participated.

On this clonotype: Its antigen is unknown.

The authors produced TCR alpha and TCR beta cDNA libraries with sample barcodes and UMIs by 5'RACE using constant-segment primers. Using its own MiXCR run on the 5' RACE reads, TCRdb lists one record per CDR3 protein. This sample has about 390,000 distinct CDR3 sequences, with around a sixth found just once. Germline CDR1 is DFQATT and CDR2 is SNEGSKA (reference sequence). The CDR3 is 14 amino acids. The germline V and J ends were trimmed by 3 bases and 5 bases, with 14 bases remaining between them. The TCR originated in a man younger than 35 who had mild COVID-19 (a few samples of this study predate the infection). Cell type and time point are not known. The V gene is TRBV20-1, the J gene TRBJ2-1, with D possibly TRBD2 on 6 matching bases. Specimen: PBMCs or a T cell subset sorted from them (not recorded which). CDR3 sequence (DNA): TGCAGTGCTAGGCGGGACTCGATAAACAATGAGCAGTTCTTC. Translation: CSARRDSINNEQFF.